A single sample gave rise to the 29 T cell receptor beta chains below, sequenced in a study of beta chain features in type 1 diabetes (dated by TCRdb to 2016 to 2019). Library method: the immunoSEQ multiplex PCR assay. The entire amount of isolated RNA was reverse transcribed using the High Capacity cDNA Reverse Transcription Kit, so the sequenced TCRB transcripts were expressed ones. In its TCRdb copy, this immuneACCESS table keeps in-frame sequences only and misses some clones. Where compared with another copy, unresolved V genes explain less than half of these, and the others have no known cause. Within this sample are about 360,000 clones, with over 10% of them counted one time only. Together, the top ten hold about 0.017% of the sample. The sequenced sample was naive CD4+ T cells from blood. The cell subset or site label, read with the paper, signifies: true naive CD4+ T cells. Receptors originate from a young man in good health.

This chain joins TRBV18 and TRBJ2-7; D is possibly TRBD2 (6 bases). The V and J ends lost 6 bases and 4 bases respectively, with 19 bases between them. Germline V gives CDR1 KGHSH, CDR2 LQKENI. The CDR3 has 15 amino acids. The CDR3 coding sequence is TGTGCCAGCTCTTTCGGCGACTCCGGGAGTTACGAGCAGTACTTC. Translated, it gives CASSFGDSGSYEQYF.

The chain links TRBV7-6 to TRBJ2-7; D is possibly TRBD2 (6 bases). The CDR3 sequence is 18 residues long. Trimming removed 2 bases from V and 1 base from J, with 21 bases in between. Germline CDR1 is SGHVS and CDR2 is FNYEAQ. In DNA, the CDR3 is TGTGCCAGCAGCTTATTCGTTTTCGGGGGAGGTGGTTCCTACGAGCAGTACTTC. It translates to CASSLFVFGGGGSYEQYF.

This clone was counted between two and nine times. The genes are TRBV5-4 and TRBJ2-5; tentative D call: TRBD1 (5 bases). Germline V CDR1 and CDR2: SGHNT, YYREEE (reference sequence). The CDR3 has 14 residues. Trimming took off 4 bases at V and 0 bases at J, with 10 bases between the two ends. As DNA, the CDR3 is TGTGCCAGCAGCCTGATCAGGGACCAAGAGACCCAGTACTTC. Translating gives CASSLIRDQETQYF.

This chain connects TRBV21-1 to TRBJ2-2; the table's D call of TRBD2 was not tested on the DNA. TRBV21-1 is flagged as a pseudogene. This CDR3 is built from 12 residues. The CDR3 nucleotides read TGTGCCAGCAGCGAAATGAGCGGGGAGCTGTTTTTT. Residues: CASSEMSGELFF.

This chain joins TRBV25-1 and TRBJ1-2; a possible D gene is TRBD1 (6 bases). CDR3 length: 17 amino acids. The germline V gene has CDR1 MGHDK and CDR2 SYGVNS. The germline V and J ends were trimmed by 6 bases and 2 bases, with 22 bases remaining between them. The CDR3 DNA reads as TGTGCCAGCAGCGCCACCCCCGGGGCAGGGGAGAACTATGGCTACACCTTC. Its protein is CASSATPGAGENYGYTF.

The CDR3 DNA is TGTGCCAGTATAGGGGGGGCCTACAATGAGCAGTTCTTC. Its protein product is CASIGGAYNEQFF. The chain carries TRBV19 and TRBJ2-1, with D possibly matching TRBD2 (7 bases). The V gene lost 7 bases and the J gene lost 2 bases, with 9 bases spanning the gap. Germline CDR1 is LNHDA and CDR2 is SQIVND (reference sequence). The CDR3 totals 13 residues.

V and J are TRBV19 and TRBJ1-2, with 9 bases identical to TRBD1. V trimming: 6 bases; J trimming: 6 bases; junction bases outside the gene matches: 5. The CDR3 consists of 13 residues. Germline CDR1 is LNHDA and CDR2 is SQIVND (reference sequence). As DNA, the CDR3 is TGTGCCAGTAGGGCGACAGGGGGAAATGGCTACACCTTC. Residues: CASRATGGNGYTF.

This clone was counted between two and nine times. The rearrangement links TRBV18 to TRBJ1-1; D might be TRBD1 (5 bases). Germline V lookup: CDR1 KGHSH, CDR2 LQKENI. The CDR3 sequence is 16 residues long. V lost 3 bases, J lost 0 bases, and 14 bases lay in between. CDR3 residues: CASSPRQTEMNTEAFF. CDR3 bases: TGTGCCAGCTCACCCAGACAGACCGAGATGAACACTGAAGCTTTCTTT.

Only a few counts were recorded for this clone. V and J are TRBV6-6 and TRBJ1-1; D remains unclear. The V end was cut by 4 bases, the J end by 0 bases, with 3 bases between. Germline CDR1 and CDR2: MNHNY and SVGAGI (reference sequence). This CDR3 region has 12 residues. CDR3 bases: TGTGCCAGCAGTTCGGTGAACACTGAAGCTTTCTTT. Protein product: CASSSVNTEAFF.

The chain uses TRBV7-8 and TRBJ2-2; TRBD2 agrees at 10 bases. CDR1 is SGHVS, CDR2 FQNEAQ, per germline. The CDR3 consists of 16 residues. The V and J ends lost 5 bases and 5 bases, in that order; junction bases with no gene match: 8. For the CDR3, the DNA is TGTGCCAGCAGCCGCGGACTAGCGGAGGCGACCGGGGAGCTGTTTTTT. Its translation is CASSRGLAEATGELFF.

A few counts support this clone. The chain recombines TRBV7-6 with TRBJ2-7; D is ambiguous. The CDR3 covers 16 residues. With 0 bases removed from V and 1 base from J, the gap between germline ends came to 13 bases. The germline CDR1 and CDR2 sequences are SGHVS and FNYEAQ. CDR3 nucleotides: TGTGCCAGCAGCTTAGCCCCCTTGGCCGCATCCTACGAGCAGTACTTC. This gives the protein CASSLAPLAASYEQYF.

This clone was seen more than once but under ten times. V usage is TRBV28 and J usage is TRBJ1-5; D is undetermined. Germline V CDR1 and CDR2: MDHEN, SYDVKM. V lost 8 bases, J lost 1 base, and 3 bases lay in between. This CDR3 spans 11 amino acids. Here the CDR3 reads CASQSNQPQHF. CDR3 in DNA: TGTGCCAGCCAGAGCAATCAGCCCCAGCATTTT.

This clone occurred a few times. The V call is TRBV27, the J call TRBJ2-7; possibly TRBD1 for D (6 bases). Germline V lookup: CDR1 MNHEY, CDR2 SMNVEV (reference sequence). V was shortened by 1 base and J by 4 bases, with 14 bases between the two germline ends. The CDR3 runs to 15 residues. The CDR3 region has the DNA TGTGCCAGCAGTTTATTAGGGACACACGGGTACGAGCAGTACTTC. This translates into CASSLLGTHGYEQYF.

The chain uses TRBV2 and TRBJ1-3, with D maybe TRBD1 (5 bases). The length of the CDR3 is 16 residues. CDR1 is SNHLY and CDR2 is FYNNEI in the germline V gene. The V gene lost 6 bases and the J gene lost 3 bases, with 18 bases spanning the gap. The CDR3 here is CASRRGDSIGGNTIYF. The CDR3 nucleotides are TGTGCCAGCAGGCGTGGGGACTCCATCGGTGGAAACACCATATATTTT.

In this sample, this clone turned up a few times. In nucleotides, the CDR3 is TGTGCCAGCAGTTACTCCCGCTGGGGCAGTGTGGTGGAGCAGTACTTC. Encoded protein: CASSYSRWGSVVEQYF. The chain uses TRBV6-5 and TRBJ2-7, with D maybe TRBD1 (5 bases). This CDR3 comprises 16 residues. Trimming removed 0 bases from V and 7 bases from J, with 19 bases in between. The germline gives CDR1 MNHEY, CDR2 SVGAGI.

A few counts support this clone. The chain carries TRBV30 and TRBJ1-6; D possibly corresponds to TRBD1 (6 bases). The CDR3 consists of 15 residues. Germline lookup yields CDR1 GTSNPN and CDR2 SVGIG (reference sequence). Between the trimmed V and J ends, which lost 1 base and 7 bases, there was a span of 14 bases. Here the CDR3 reads CAWSGVGAQNSPLHF. CDR3 DNA sequence: TGTGCCTGGAGTGGTGTGGGGGCGCAAAATTCACCCCTCCACTTT.

The V gene is TRBV4-2, the J gene TRBJ2-2, with TRBD2 as a possible D gene (5 bases). The CDR3 length is 13 residues. Trimming stripped 1 base from V and 8 bases from J, with 8 bases between. Germline CDR1 and CDR2: LGHNA and YNFKEQ. The CDR3 here is CASSQVRGGELFF. Written as DNA, the CDR3 is TGTGCCAGCAGCCAAGTACGGGGAGGGGAGCTGTTTTTT.

This chain connects TRBV2 to TRBJ1-4, with a tentative D call TRBD1 (5 bases). Trimming left V 0 bases short and J 7 bases short, with 9 bases between. The germline CDR1 and CDR2 sequences are SNHLY and FYNNEI. This CDR3 is built from 14 residues. The CDR3 reads CASSEASGFEKLFF. The CDR3 DNA follows: TGTGCCAGCAGTGAAGCATCAGGGTTTGAAAAACTGTTTTTT.

Only a few counts were recorded for this clone. V usage is TRBV4-3 and J usage is TRBJ1-1; 9 bases agree with TRBD1. This CDR3 has 15 amino acids. CDR1 is LGHNA and CDR2 is YSLEER in the germline V gene. Trimming cost V 3 bases and J 6 bases; bases outside gene matches: 8. The CDR3 sequence: CASSQGTGLKAEAFF. CDR3 coding DNA: TGCGCCAGCAGCCAGGGGACAGGGTTGAAGGCTGAAGCTTTCTTT.

The V call is TRBV6-5, the J call TRBJ1-4; D perhaps matches TRBD1 (5 bases). The CDR3 is 11 residues long. Germline CDR1 reads MNHEY; CDR2 reads SVGAGI. V was trimmed by 6 bases and J by 8 bases, leaving 7 bases between them. The CDR3 DNA reads as TGTGCCAGCAGCCGGGGGGAAAAACTGTTTTTT. It specifies CASSRGEKLFF.

This chain links TRBV28 with TRBJ1-2; TRBD1 matches 10 bases. The J segment lost 6 bases and the V segment lost 5 bases, leaving 9 bases of the junction unmatched. From germline, CDR1 is MDHEN and CDR2 SYDVKM. The CDR3 sequence is 15 residues long. Written as DNA, the CDR3 is TGTGCCAGCAGTGCTGGGGACAGGGGAAGGAATGGCTACACCTTC. Amino acid sequence: CASSAGDRGRNGYTF.

J is TRBJ2-7 and V is TRBV2; 12 bases line up with TRBD2. Germline V CDR1 and CDR2: SNHLY, FYNNEI. The V segment lost 5 bases and the J segment 0 bases; nucleotides outside the gene matches: 11. The CDR3 has 18 amino acids. CDR3 sequence reads: CASSWQFPTSGSSYEQYF. The CDR3 coding sequence is TGTGCCAGCAGTTGGCAGTTTCCGACTAGCGGGAGCTCCTACGAGCAGTACTTC.

The V and J genes are TRBV9 and TRBJ1-5, with TRBD1 matching over 7 bases. Germline CDR1 is SGDLS and CDR2 is YYNGEE. Trimming removed 4 bases from V and 3 bases from J; junction bases left unmatched: 7. There are 15 residues in the CDR3. CDR3 nucleotide sequence: TGTGCCAGCAGCACAGCCGGGACAGTCAATCAGCCCCAGCATTTT. Residues: CASSTAGTVNQPQHF.

The gene calls are TRBV6-1 and TRBJ2-5; 7 nucleotides agree with TRBD1. Trimming removed 7 bases from V and 4 bases from J; junction bases left unmatched: 6. CDR1 is MNHNS and CDR2 is SASEGT in the germline V gene. This CDR3 comprises 13 residues. CDR3 nucleotides: TGTGCCAGCACTAGGGACAGAATAGAGACCCAGTACTTC. Its translation is CASTRDRIETQYF.

V and J are TRBV7-2 and TRBJ1-2, with 8 bases fitting TRBD1. J lost 6 bases, V lost 5 bases, and 17 bases had no gene match. Germline values: CDR1 SGHTA, CDR2 FQGNSA. The CDR3 is 17 residues long. CDR3 loop: CASSPPGGRGPANGYTF. The CDR3 DNA reads as TGTGCCAGCAGCCCCCCCGGGGGCAGGGGGCCGGCGAATGGCTACACCTTC.

This clone was counted a few times. The chain links TRBV28 to TRBJ1-2, with D unclear. This CDR3 region has 11 residues. The V and J ends lost 6 bases and 1 base respectively, with 3 bases between them. Germline V gene sequence: CDR1 MDHEN, CDR2 SYDVKM. CDR3 loop: CASRSNYGYTF. In nucleotides, the CDR3 is TGTGCCAGCAGGAGTAACTATGGCTACACCTTC.

The rearrangement links TRBV18 to TRBJ2-1; TRBD2 matches 10 bases. The CDR3 extends over 15 amino acids. Per the germline V gene, CDR1 is KGHSH and CDR2 is LQKENI. The junction had 2 bases not matched to a gene; V was cut back by 0 bases and J by 6 bases. The CDR3 here is CASSPPGTSANEQFF. CDR3 nucleotide sequence: TGTGCCAGCTCACCACCCGGGACTAGCGCCAATGAGCAGTTCTTC.

Only a few counts were recorded for this clone. This chain links TRBV4-3 with TRBJ1-4; TRBD1 might be the D (5 bases). Germline CDR1 is LGHNA and CDR2 is YSLEER. V lost 0 bases and J 7 bases, leaving 12 bases between the germline ends. The CDR3 spans 15 residues. Here the CDR3 DNA reads TGCGCCAGCAGCCAAGACGCGTGGGGGGTTGAAAAACTGTTTTTT. Its protein is CASSQDAWGVEKLFF.

This clone was observed a handful of times. The chain links TRBV7-2 to TRBJ2-3; 14 positions agree with TRBD2. The CDR3 runs 19 residues. Unmatched junction bases numbered 11, after V lost 5 bases and J lost 1 base. The germline CDR1 and CDR2 sequences are SGHTA and FQGNSA. The CDR3 DNA reads as TGTGCCAGCAGCCCCCCTGGGACTAGCGGGAGCCGTGGCACAGATACGCAGTATTTT. Translated: CASSPPGTSGSRGTDTQYF. Variable domain in full (rest from reference TRBV7-2 and TRBJ2-3): GAGVSQSPSNKVTEKGKDVELRCDPISGHTALYWYRQSLGQGLEFLIYFQGNSAPDKSGLPSDRFSAERTGGSVSTLTIQRTQQEDSAVYLCASSPPGTSGSRGTDTQYFGPGTRLTVL.